A selection of T cell receptor beta chains follows, all from one sample in a study of cytomegalovirus exposure and HLA in healthy donors. Profiling relied on immunoSEQ multiplex PCR, and the TCRdb table lists in-frame clones only, not all of them. The sample lists 95,000 to 150,000 clones, less than 65% occurring once. Sequencing was carried out using PBMCs. These receptors were collected from a man aged 40-50 years in good health and CMV-seropositive. CDR3s leave out the opening cysteine and the closing phenylalanine or tryptophan. A row's size may be missing; if present it is once, few, many or a size class.

V: TRBV7-8; size: few; J: TRBJ2-1; CDR3: ASSAPGEQF
V: TRBV11-2; size: -; J: TRBJ2-4; CDR3: ASSTRPGSKNIQY
V: TRBV13; size: -; J: TRBJ1-6; CDR3: ASSLGAGQNSPLH
V: TRBV7-2; size: few; J: TRBJ2-1; CDR3: ASSWTSGTNNEQF
V: TRBV7-9; size: -; J: TRBJ2-7; CDR3: ASSLSSSQEY
V: TRBV7-9; size: -; J: TRBJ2-7; CDR3: ASSLGPGLAYEQY
V: TRBV11-2; size: -; J: TRBJ1-1; CDR3: ASSLVGGSVEAF
V: TRBV2; size: -; J: TRBJ1-4; CDR3: ASSGQGSNEKLF
V: TRBV7-9; size: few; J: TRBJ2-1; CDR3: ASSPPRTGVNEQF
V: TRBV5-1; size: -; J: TRBJ1-4; CDR3: ASSLGDRPTNEKLF
V: TRBV5-6; size: -; J: TRBJ2-3; CDR3: ASSLVSSADTQY
V: TRBV9; size: -; J: TRBJ2-7; CDR3: ASSVLGGRDEQY
V: TRBV29-1; size: -; J: TRBJ1-2; CDR3: SVEDLDRNYGYT
V: TRBV19; size: few; J: TRBJ2-5; CDR3: ASSIGGFPFQETQY
V: TRBV5-6; size: -; J: TRBJ2-5; CDR3: ASSLGLGAEQETQY
V: TRBV10-1; size: -; J: TRBJ2-2; CDR3: ASSEAAGGNTGELF
V: TRBV9; size: -; J: TRBJ2-2; CDR3: ASSVEAGLATNTGELF
V: TRBV14; size: -; J: TRBJ2-6; CDR3: ASGTGPGANVLT
V: TRBV6-6; size: -; J: TRBJ2-1; CDR3: ASRSMGQVGEEQF
V: TRBV19; size: -; J: TRBJ2-1; CDR3: ASSTFSYNEQF
V: TRBV2; size: -; J: TRBJ1-2; CDR3: ASTLQGANGYT
V: TRBV2; size: -; J: TRBJ2-1; CDR3: ASSEGQISGGIYNEQF
V: TRBV18; size: -; J: TRBJ2-1; CDR3: ASSPRGGVGTRYSYNEQF
V: TRBV18; size: -; J: TRBJ1-2; CDR3: ASSPKGAARLANYGYT
V: TRBV11-2; size: -; J: TRBJ2-3; CDR3: ASSLDAGTDTQY
V: TRBV15; size: -; J: TRBJ2-7; CDR3: ATSRGGLSSYEQY
V: TRBV5-1; size: -; J: TRBJ2-2; CDR3: ASSPGRGTATNTGELF
V: TRBV7-3; size: -; J: TRBJ2-3; CDR3: ASSAAGGPIDTQY
V: TRBV28; size: -; J: TRBJ1-2; CDR3: ASTSGQNYGYT
V: TRBV11-2; size: -; J: TRBJ2-2; CDR3: ASSPAVGRGVVTGELF
V: TRBV6-6; size: few; J: TRBJ1-2; CDR3: ASRSDRVAGYT
V: TRBV28; size: -; J: TRBJ1-5; CDR3: ASSVASAGDQPQH
V: TRBV6-5; size: -; J: TRBJ1-2; CDR3: ASRPGQRLGGYT